This TCR beta chain was sequenced in a study of T cell responses to AZD1222 COVID-19 vaccine. Findings of the study overall: There were vaccine-associated CD4 TCRs across spike, dominant at 160-218 and 743-854. As reported, nearly half of all spike-specific TCRs target variant regions that are unmutated. At baseline, seropositivity was found in only five or six AZD1222 recipients. White British ancestry dominated among donors, who included more females, and clonal diversity was possibly underestimated.

Generated by immunoSEQ multiplex PCR, the TCRdb table keeps only in-frame clones and is missing some. This sample carries some 170,000 clones, 85% to 90% of them seen once, and the ten largest clones take 1.5% to 2%. About this clone: What it binds is not known.

Trimming removed 0 bases from V and 6 bases from J; junction bases left unmatched: 6. The CDR3 spans 16 residues. Per the germline V gene, CDR1 is SGHRS and CDR2 is YFSETQ. This TCR was sampled from an adult in good health. The genes are TRBV5-1 and TRBJ1-6, with 7 bases identical to TRBD1. The specimen comprised peripheral blood, sampled on day 0 of AZD1222 vaccination. The CDR3 here is CASSLGWDRSNSPLHF. In DNA, the CDR3 is TGCGCCAGCAGCTTGGGTTGGGACAGAAGTAATTCACCCCTCCACTTT. Variable domain in full (rest from reference TRBV5-1 and TRBJ1-6): KAGVTQTPRYLIKTRGQQVTLSCSPISGHRSVSWYQQTPGQGLQFLFEYFSETQRNKGNFPGRFSGRQFSNSRSEMNVSTLELGDSALYLCASSLGWDRSNSPLHFGNGTRLTVT.